The rows below give T cell receptor beta chains drawn from one sample of a study of blood T cell repertoires in COVID-19. Clones were read by immunoSEQ multiplex PCR, and TCRdb kept only the in-frame ones, dropping some. The sample shows 140,000 or so clones, about 87% of them seen only once. Sequenced input: peripheral blood. These receptors originate from a man between 50 and 59 years old who had recovered from COVID-19. Each CDR3 is given with its conserved first and last residue. A D gene is named only where the DNA matches it firmly.

d_call | j_call | v_call | cdr3_aa | cdr3_nt
TRBD2 | TRBJ2-7 | TRBV11-3 | CASSPIGLAGDGQYF | TGTGCCAGCAGCCCGATCGGCCTAGCGGGGGACGGGCAGTACTTC
- | TRBJ1-2 | TRBV4-3 | CASSQVPARGWGYTF | TGCGCCAGCAGCCAAGTCCCCGCTAGGGGCTGGGGCTACACCTTC
TRBD2 | TRBJ2-1 | TRBV11-2 | CASSLVGTRGGMEQFF | TGTGCCAGCAGCTTAGTCGGGACTAGAGGGGGAATGGAGCAGTTCTTC
- | TRBJ1-3 | TRBV5-1 | CASSRQGGNTIYF | TGCGCCAGCAGTCGGCAGGGCGGAAACACCATATATTTT
- | TRBJ2-3 | TRBV12-3/TRBV12-4 | CASSFQGDTQYF | TGTGCCAGCAGTTTCCAGGGAGATACGCAGTATTTT
TRBD1 | TRBJ1-6 | TRBV11-3 | CASSLRTGGSSPLHF | TGTGCCAGCAGCTTACGGACAGGGGGTAGTTCACCCCTCCACTTT
- | TRBJ1-1 | TRBV3-1/TRBV3-2 | CASSQDRGSGAFF | TGTGCCAGCAGCCAAGATCGAGGGTCGGGAGCTTTCTTT
- | TRBJ2-2 | TRBV2 | CASSEALSAGELFF | TGTGCCAGCAGTGAAGCGCTGTCGGCCGGGGAGCTGTTTTTT
- | TRBJ1-4 | TRBV19 | CASRETQGDHEKLFF | TGTGCCAGTAGGGAGACACAGGGAGATCATGAAAAACTGTTTTTT
- | TRBJ2-3 | TRBV27 | CASSLTNLQNTQYF | TGTGCCAGCAGTCTTACCAATCTACAGAATACGCAGTATTTT
TRBD1 | TRBJ1-6 | TRBV29-1 | CSAGTGVYNSPLHF | TGCAGCGCTGGGACAGGGGTCTATAATTCACCCCTCCACTTT
TRBD1 | TRBJ1-5 | TRBV7-2 | CASSLAGTGMGQPQHF | TGTGCCAGCAGCTTGGCCGGGACAGGGATGGGGCAGCCCCAGCATTTT
- | TRBJ1-2 | TRBV7-2 | CASSLAGGYGYTF | TGTGCCAGCAGCTTAGCGGGGGGCTATGGCTACACCTTC
- | TRBJ2-7 | TRBV5-8 | CASSRGKDFTYEQYF | TGTGCCAGCAGCCGGGGTAAGGATTTCACCTACGAGCAGTACTTC